This TCR beta chain was captured by sequencing in a study of type 1 regulatory T cells. The wider study: T-allo10 is an in vitro-generated, Tr1-enriched CD4 T cell product specific for alloantigen.

T-allo10 cells from the graft donor were described as anergic, host-alloantigen-specific, and alloantigen-specific suppressors. TCRdb redid the calling of the reads with MiXCR, one entry per CDR3 protein. Among about 68,000 distinct CDR3 sequences listed, about three fifths were seen once. The CDR3 contains 16 residues. Unmatched junction bases numbered 7, after V lost 2 bases and J lost 6 bases. CDR1 is SGHRS, CDR2 YFSETQ, per germline. On this clonotype itself: Its antigen is undetermined.

Sequenced material: cultured T cells, either the whole culture or a sorted T cell fraction (not recorded which). Subset defined: Tr1-enriched cell product generated in vitro against host alloantigens. The clonotype was recovered from a human donor in good health. This chain uses TRBV5-1 with TRBJ2-2; 10 bases match TRBD2. The CDR3 is CASSLSTSGTSGELFF. The CDR3 DNA reads TGCGCCAGCAGCTTATCTACTAGCGGGACTTCCGGGGAGCTGTTTTTT.